This T cell receptor beta chain was observed in a study of shared clonotypes between healthy human individuals. The CDR3 runs 12 residues. V gave up 9 bases and J gave up 3 bases, with 11 bases separating them. Germline CDR1 is SGHNT and CDR2 is YYREEE (reference sequence). Naive CD8 cells lacked CD45RO, underwent positive selection for CCR7 and left out terminally differentiated effector memory CD45RA+ cells. TCRdb keeps only in-frame clones here, not all; method: immunoSEQ multiplex PCR. The repertoire has millions of clones, less than 95% of them found once; the top ten carry more than 0.95%. The source is a man between 18 and 35 years old in good health. The sequenced sample consisted of naive CD8+ T cells sorted from blood. This chain connects TRBV5-4 to TRBJ2-3; D may correspond to TRBD1 or TRBD2 (5 bases each). The CDR3 region has the DNA TGTGCCACCTCTTGGGGGACAGATACGCAGTATTTT. It yields the protein CATSWGTDTQYF. The full variable domain, its missing parts supplied by reference TRBV5-4 and TRBJ2-3, is ETGVTQSPTHLIKTRGQQVTLRCSSQSGHNTVSWYQQALGQGPQFIFQYYREEENGRGNFPPRFSGLQFPNYSSELNVNALELDDSALYLCATSWGTDTQYFGPGTRLTVL.